This T cell receptor beta chain was found in a study of blood T cell repertoires in COVID-19. At the level of the study: The study drew acute and convalescent COVID-19 samples from the United States, Italy and Spain. In each case, the material was cDNA or gDNA derived from T cells, B-cell-depleted T cells, or PBMCs.

V lost 1 base to trimming and J lost 5 bases; unmatched junction nucleotides: 6. Germline loops: CDR1 LGHDT, CDR2 YNNKEL (reference sequence). The CDR3 totals 15 residues. Original handling: Amplification with reference gene primers provided the estimates of nucleated cell counts. Measured with immunoSEQ multiplex PCR; TCRdb has only the in-frame clones, and not every one. For V, J and clone size, that table is used; D and trimming come from the DNA. The data contain 150,000 to 200,000 clones, more than 65% of them singletons. Sequencing used PBMCs or T cells enriched from blood (not recorded which). This clonotype was sampled from a man aged 45-65 years who had recovered from COVID-19. This chain connects TRBV3-1 (or the pseudogene TRBV3-2) to TRBJ1-1; 8 bases are a match to TRBD1. CDR3 nucleotides: TGTGCCAGCAGCCAAGCGGACAGGGCGCGGACTGAAGCTTTCTTT. This gives the protein CASSQADRARTEAFF.